The entry below describes one T cell receptor beta chain. Its antigen remains unknown. This sample is part of a study of beta chain features in type 1 diabetes. Study in general: All of the samples together had around 110,000,000 sorted cells examined.

Regarding the study as a whole: It was possible that PCR favored shorter templates, equally so in patients and controls. At VDJ recombination sites, type 1 diabetes patients had fewer insertions and more deleted nucleotides.

CD4+ naive, central memory, regulatory and stem cell-like memory cells were sorted via CD45RO/CCR7/CD25/CD127/CD95/CD27. Germline V CDR1 and CDR2: MGHDK, SYGVNS. Trimming took off 5 bases at V and 3 bases at J, with 15 bases between the two ends. The CDR3 runs to 15 residues. The isolated RNA, all of it, was reverse transcribed, so expressed TCRB transcripts were what got sequenced. Repertoires were generated with immunoSEQ multiplex PCR, while TCRdb's copy carries only in-frame clones and drops some. The top ten clones hold around 0.02% of a sample with 350,000 to 400,000 clones, roughly 16% of them seen once.

This TCR was recovered from a young woman in good health. The gene calls are TRBV25-1 and TRBJ2-3, with D perhaps TRBD1 (6 bases). The sample consisted of naive CD4+ T cells from blood. The CDR3 sequence: CASSSIQGPTDTQYF. CDR3 nucleotides: TGTGCCAGCAGTTCGATACAGGGACCTACAGATACGCAGTATTTT.